The T cell receptor (beta chain) under discussion was sequenced for a study of blood T cell repertoires in COVID-19. Across the study: Some COVID-19 samples were acute and others convalescent; all came from the United States, Italy and Spain. The cDNA or gDNA used as material had been derived from T cells, B-cell-depleted T cells, or PBMCs.

In the original processing: How many nucleated cells were present was estimated from reference gene primer amplification. Sequencing used immunoSEQ multiplex PCR; TCRdb keeps in-frame clones, though not all of them. V, J and clone size derive from that table, while D and trimming were established from the DNA sequence. The profile shows about 200,000 clones, 70% to 90% of them singletons. This clone was detected once. Germline CDR1 MDHEN, CDR2 SYDVKM. Trimming left V 1 base short and J 0 bases short, with 10 bases between. CDR3 length equals 16 residues. The sample taken for sequencing was peripheral blood. The V and J genes are TRBV28 and TRBJ1-3, with D unresolved. This sequence was found in a man between 60 and 70 years old with acute or convalescent COVID-19. CDR3 nucleotide sequence: TGTGCCAGCAGTTTATTTACGGGGATCTCTGGAAACACCATATATTTT. It codes for CASSLFTGISGNTIYF.